This T cell receptor beta chain was recorded in a study of vaccination effects on CD4 cells after COVID-19. Study background: Vaccine administered to participants consisted of two doses of either BNT162b2 or mRNA-1273. General study results and limits: Missing from the study were early post-infection timepoints, and its convalescent patients were few.

Sequencing used immunoSEQ multiplex PCR; TCRdb keeps in-frame clones, though not all of them. The data show about 73,000 clones, over 70% seen once. Concerning this clone: Its antigen is undetermined.

Antigen-specific CD4+ T cell clonotypes were called by their expansion after viral peptide-pool culture in ViraFEST. Culture lasted 10 days before CD4+ T cell isolation. The healthy vaccine recipients, who had no prior SARS-CoV-2 infection, showed negative nucleocapsid antibodies. A density of about 2 million PBMC per well was used; these cells were cultured with 10 IU/ml IL-2 and roughly 10 ug/ml peptides. On days 3 and 7, fresh IL-2 medium replaced half the medium. The CDR3 consists of 17 residues. Deletions cut 4 bases from V and 3 bases from J, with 21 bases between. Germline loops: CDR1 LNHDA, CDR2 SQIVND (reference sequence).

The sequence derives from a human donor who received a COVID-19 vaccine. Source: CD4+ T cells from PBMCs cultured with SARS-CoV-2 spike peptides, taken before COVID-19 vaccination. This sequence joins TRBV19 and TRBJ1-1; D perhaps matches TRBD1 (5 bases). CDR3 residues: CASSTNPQGIRHTEAFF. The CDR3 coding sequence is TGTGCCAGTAGTACGAATCCCCAGGGTATACGGCACACTGAAGCTTTCTTT.